This is a list of T cell receptor beta chains from one sample in a study of technical replicates of blood from a few donors. The repertoire was sequenced with immunoSEQ multiplex PCR; TCRdb's copy has only in-frame clones and lacks some. Counted here are about 83,000 clones, 92% occurring once; the ten biggest clones make up about 0.27%. The sample comprised T cells isolated from PBMCs. The receptor set was obtained from a human donor in good health. The CDR3 runs from the conserved cysteine through the conserved F or W. D genes are given only for firm matches. Where a row states a size, it is once, few, many or the class of an expanded clone; other rows omit it.

clone size: .
CDR3 length: 12
D gene: .
J gene: TRBJ1-1
V gene: TRBV5-1
CDR3 protein: CASSPTGSEAFF
CDR3 DNA: TGCGCCAGCAGCCCTACAGGGTCTGAAGCTTTCTTT

clone size: .
CDR3 length: 15
D gene: .
J gene: TRBJ2-2
V gene: TRBV10-2
CDR3 protein: CASSETLANTGELFF
CDR3 DNA: TGCGCCAGCAGTGAGACACTAGCGAACACCGGGGAGCTGTTTTTT

clone size: once
CDR3 length: 13
D gene: .
J gene: TRBJ1-2
V gene: TRBV6-5
CDR3 protein: CASSYTGSYGYTF
CDR3 DNA: TGTGCCAGCAGTTACACCGGGAGCTATGGCTACACCTTC

clone size: .
CDR3 length: 15
D gene: TRBD1
J gene: TRBJ1-1
V gene: TRBV5-1
CDR3 protein: CASSSTGLENTEAFF
CDR3 DNA: TGCGCCAGCAGCTCGACAGGGTTAGAGAACACTGAAGCTTTCTTT

clone size: .
CDR3 length: 13
D gene: TRBD1
J gene: TRBJ2-5
V gene: TRBV11-3
CDR3 protein: CASSWDRKETQYF
CDR3 DNA: TGTGCCAGCAGCTGGGACAGAAAAGAGACCCAGTACTTC

clone size: .
CDR3 length: 16
D gene: .
J gene: TRBJ2-2
V gene: TRBV7-2
CDR3 protein: CASILPKYPNTGELFF
CDR3 DNA: TGTGCCAGCATCCTTCCTAAATACCCGAACACCGGGGAGCTGTTTTTT

clone size: .
CDR3 length: 13
D gene: TRBD1
J gene: TRBJ1-1
V gene: TRBV9
CDR3 protein: CASSVTGGTEAFF
CDR3 DNA: TGTGCCAGCAGCGTTACAGGGGGTACTGAAGCTTTCTTT

clone size: .
CDR3 length: 15
D gene: TRBD1
J gene: TRBJ2-7
V gene: TRBV5-4
CDR3 protein: CASSSRDRVSYEQYF
CDR3 DNA: TGTGCCAGCAGCTCCCGGGACAGGGTCTCCTACGAGCAGTACTTC

clone size: .
CDR3 length: 15
D gene: .
J gene: TRBJ1-1
V gene: TRBV5-1
CDR3 protein: CASSPGQAGRAEAFF
CDR3 DNA: TGCGCCAGCAGCCCGGGACAAGCCGGGAGGGCTGAAGCTTTCTTT

clone size: .
CDR3 length: 16
D gene: .
J gene: TRBJ2-1
V gene: TRBV28
CDR3 protein: CASSLPGEGGYNEQFF
CDR3 DNA: TGTGCCAGCAGTTTACCGGGGGAGGGGGGTTACAATGAGCAGTTCTTC

clone size: .
CDR3 length: 13
D gene: TRBD2
J gene: TRBJ2-7
V gene: TRBV4-1
CDR3 protein: CASSQGEGPEQYF
CDR3 DNA: TGCGCCAGCAGCCAGGGGGAGGGCCCCGAGCAGTACTTC

clone size: .
CDR3 length: 16
D gene: .
J gene: TRBJ2-6
V gene: TRBV5-8
CDR3 protein: CASSLGQNSGANVLTF
CDR3 DNA: TGTGCCAGCAGCTTAGGACAGAACTCTGGGGCCAACGTCCTGACTTTC

clone size: .
CDR3 length: 13
D gene: .
J gene: TRBJ2-7
V gene: TRBV5-1
CDR3 protein: CASSSWGSYEQYF
CDR3 DNA: TGCGCCAGCAGCTCCTGGGGCTCGTACGAGCAGTACTTC

clone size: .
CDR3 length: 17
D gene: TRBD2
J gene: TRBJ2-1
V gene: TRBV28
CDR3 protein: CASSLASLSGSGNEQFF
CDR3 DNA: TGTGCCAGCAGTTTAGCTTCTTTGAGCGGGAGTGGCAATGAGCAGTTCTTC

clone size: .
CDR3 length: 14
D gene: TRBD1
J gene: TRBJ1-1
V gene: TRBV10-3
CDR3 protein: CAISETTGATEAFF
CDR3 DNA: TGTGCCATCAGTGAGACTACAGGGGCCACTGAAGCTTTCTTT

clone size: .
CDR3 length: 15
D gene: .
J gene: TRBJ2-1
V gene: TRBV6-5
CDR3 protein: CASSPMGGGYNEQFF
CDR3 DNA: TGTGCCAGCAGTCCCATGGGGGGAGGTTACAATGAGCAGTTCTTC

clone size: .
CDR3 length: 10
D gene: .
J gene: TRBJ1-1
V gene: TRBV28
CDR3 protein: CASGLEGAFF
CDR3 DNA: TGTGCCAGCGGTCTCGAGGGAGCTTTCTTT

clone size: .
CDR3 length: 15
D gene: TRBD2
J gene: TRBJ2-3
V gene: TRBV29-1
CDR3 protein: CSVVKTGGPTDTQYF
CDR3 DNA: TGCAGCGTTGTCAAAACGGGGGGACCCACAGATACGCAGTATTTT

clone size: .
CDR3 length: 15
D gene: TRBD1
J gene: TRBJ1-2
V gene: TRBV28
CDR3 protein: CASSLVGQGADGYTF
CDR3 DNA: TGTGCCAGCAGTTTGGTTGGGCAGGGGGCTGATGGCTACACCTTC

clone size: .
CDR3 length: 15
D gene: .
J gene: TRBJ2-7
V gene: TRBV5-1
CDR3 protein: CASSLGLSPGRQTYF
CDR3 DNA: TGCGCCAGCAGCTTGGGGTTATCTCCGGGAAGGCAAACGTACTTC

clone size: .
CDR3 length: 14
D gene: .
J gene: TRBJ1-1
V gene: TRBV18
CDR3 protein: CASSPPIGGTEAFF
CDR3 DNA: TGTGCCAGCTCACCACCAATCGGGGGGACTGAAGCTTTCTTT

clone size: .
CDR3 length: 14
D gene: TRBD1
J gene: TRBJ2-5
V gene: TRBV7-7
CDR3 protein: CASSLATGMETQYF
CDR3 DNA: TGTGCCAGCAGCTTGGCGACAGGGATGGAGACCCAGTACTTC

clone size: .
CDR3 length: 12
D gene: TRBD1
J gene: TRBJ2-4
V gene: TRBV11-2
CDR3 protein: CASSFSWDREYF
CDR3 DNA: TGTGCCAGCAGCTTCTCTTGGGACAGGGAATACTTC

clone size: .
CDR3 length: 17
D gene: TRBD2
J gene: TRBJ2-2
V gene: TRBV9
CDR3 protein: CASSVGGSGVNTGELFF
CDR3 DNA: TGTGCCAGCAGCGTGGGGGGTAGCGGGGTGAACACCGGGGAGCTGTTTTTT

clone size: .
CDR3 length: 12
D gene: TRBD1
J gene: TRBJ2-7
V gene: TRBV14
CDR3 protein: CASSPGGYEQYF
CDR3 DNA: TGTGCCAGCAGCCCAGGGGGCTACGAGCAGTACTTC

clone size: .
CDR3 length: 13
D gene: .
J gene: TRBJ2-7
V gene: TRBV4-1
CDR3 protein: CASSQGTTYEQYF
CDR3 DNA: TGCGCCAGCAGCCAAGGGACAACCTACGAGCAGTACTTC

clone size: .
CDR3 length: 14
D gene: .
J gene: TRBJ1-2
V gene: TRBV2
CDR3 protein: CASTPEAANYGYTF
CDR3 DNA: TGTGCCAGCACTCCTGAGGCCGCTAACTATGGCTACACCTTC

clone size: .
CDR3 length: 12
D gene: TRBD1
J gene: TRBJ1-3
V gene: TRBV10-2
CDR3 protein: CASSTGADTIYF
CDR3 DNA: TGCGCCAGCAGTACAGGGGCCGACACCATATATTTT

clone size: .
CDR3 length: 13
D gene: .
J gene: TRBJ1-6
V gene: TRBV6-5
CDR3 protein: CASRQGNNSPLHF
CDR3 DNA: TGTGCCAGCAGACAGGGAAATAATTCACCCCTCCACTTT

clone size: .
CDR3 length: 14
D gene: .
J gene: TRBJ2-3
V gene: TRBV7-2
CDR3 protein: CASSLDSSPDTQYF
CDR3 DNA: TGTGCCAGCAGCTTAGATTCTAGCCCAGATACGCAGTATTTT

clone size: .
CDR3 length: 15
D gene: TRBD2
J gene: TRBJ2-1
V gene: TRBV5-1
CDR3 protein: CASSLRGGGYNEQFF
CDR3 DNA: TGCGCCAGCAGCCTCCGGGGGGGCGGGTACAATGAGCAGTTCTTC

clone size: .
CDR3 length: 16
D gene: TRBD2
J gene: TRBJ2-2
V gene: TRBV10-3
CDR3 protein: CAISERGGPDAGELFF
CDR3 DNA: TGTGCCATCAGTGAGCGGGGGGGCCCGGACGCCGGGGAGCTGTTTTTT

clone size: .
CDR3 length: 13
D gene: .
J gene: TRBJ1-1
V gene: TRBV7-9
CDR3 protein: CASSFSGNTEAFF
CDR3 DNA: TGTGCCAGCAGCTTCAGCGGGAACACTGAAGCTTTCTTT

clone size: .
CDR3 length: 15
D gene: .
J gene: TRBJ2-7
V gene: TRBV10-3
CDR3 protein: CAISDLERPPYEQYF
CDR3 DNA: TGTGCCATCAGTGATTTAGAGCGACCGCCCTACGAGCAGTACTTC

clone size: .
CDR3 length: 15
D gene: TRBD1
J gene: TRBJ2-7
V gene: TRBV9
CDR3 protein: CASSRQGSPSYEQYF
CDR3 DNA: TGTGCCAGCAGCCGACAGGGGTCCCCCTCCTACGAGCAGTACTTC

clone size: .
CDR3 length: 16
D gene: .
J gene: TRBJ2-5
V gene: TRBV11-2
CDR3 protein: CASSLDLGHKQETQYF
CDR3 DNA: TGTGCCAGCAGCTTAGATCTAGGACATAAACAAGAGACCCAGTACTTC

clone size: .
CDR3 length: 18
D gene: TRBD2
J gene: TRBJ2-3
V gene: TRBV11-2
CDR3 protein: CASSSRTGLAANTDTQYF
CDR3 DNA: TGTGCCAGCAGCTCCCGAACCGGACTAGCGGCGAACACAGATACGCAGTATTTT

clone size: .
CDR3 length: 14
D gene: TRBD1
J gene: TRBJ1-5
V gene: TRBV5-1
CDR3 protein: CASSSTGKGQPQHF
CDR3 DNA: TGCGCCAGCAGTTCGACAGGGAAAGGTCAGCCCCAGCATTTT

clone size: .
CDR3 length: 19
D gene: TRBD1
J gene: TRBJ1-1
V gene: TRBV5-1
CDR3 protein: CASSFEQRQGIVLWTEAFF
CDR3 DNA: TGCGCCAGCAGCTTCGAACAGAGACAGGGGATTGTGTTGTGGACTGAAGCTTTCTTT

clone size: .
CDR3 length: 13
D gene: TRBD1
J gene: TRBJ2-4
V gene: TRBV28
CDR3 protein: CASSPHQQGSGYF
CDR3 DNA: TGTGCCAGCAGTCCGCACCAACAGGGGTCGGGGTACTTC

clone size: .
CDR3 length: 15
D gene: TRBD2
J gene: TRBJ2-7
V gene: TRBV28
CDR3 protein: CASSLGTSGTYEQYF
CDR3 DNA: TGTGCCAGCAGCTTAGGGACTAGCGGGACCTACGAGCAGTACTTC

clone size: .
CDR3 length: 12
D gene: .
J gene: TRBJ2-5
V gene: TRBV30
CDR3 protein: CAWSRNQETQYF
CDR3 DNA: TGTGCCTGGAGCCGTAACCAAGAGACCCAGTACTTC

clone size: .
CDR3 length: 15
D gene: TRBD1
J gene: TRBJ2-7
V gene: TRBV10-2
CDR3 protein: CASSEPDRGPYEQYF
CDR3 DNA: TGCGCCAGCAGTGAGCCGGACAGGGGTCCCTACGAGCAGTACTTC

clone size: once
CDR3 length: 18
D gene: TRBD2
J gene: TRBJ2-7
V gene: TRBV13
CDR3 protein: CASSLTEGLAGVTYEQYF
CDR3 DNA: TGTGCCAGCAGCCTTACCGAGGGACTAGCGGGAGTAACCTACGAGCAGTACTTC

clone size: .
CDR3 length: 11
D gene: .
J gene: TRBJ2-1
V gene: TRBV5-6
CDR3 protein: CASSFADEQFF
CDR3 DNA: TGTGCCAGCAGCTTCGCGGATGAGCAGTTCTTC

clone size: .
CDR3 length: 14
D gene: TRBD1
J gene: TRBJ1-1
V gene: TRBV19
CDR3 protein: CASSIRTGDPEAFF
CDR3 DNA: TGTGCCAGTAGTATAAGGACAGGGGACCCTGAAGCTTTCTTT